This TCR beta chain was observed in a study of cytomegalovirus exposure and HLA in healthy donors (dated 2017 in TCRdb). Context from the whole study: An earlier analysis of roughly 500 of the donors reported approximately 260 Gb of sequence data and around 120 million unique TCR beta sequences obtained from some 200 million T cells. The later analysis used no new phenotypic data to find candidate immune exposures, relying instead on TCR beta sequences and their occurrence across donors. Along with the approximately 700-subject first cohort, a separate validation cohort of more than 90 different subjects was used. Among the roughly 390 genotyped donors, roughly 80% belonged to the genetic ancestry cluster associated with self-reported Caucasian donors. Both class I and class II loci were covered by HLA typing, at four-digit resolution. A later genetic analysis took genome-wide SNP genotypes for about 60% of the roughly 670 donors and used that subset as a discovery cohort. A later analysis re-examined previously published TCR beta repertoires from more than 600 donors and added high-resolution HLA genotyping to investigate patterns of TCR occurrence. The study was designed to test whether signatures of past pathogen exposure could be identified by cataloging public T cell receptors. The number of typed donors differed by locus: about 629-630 for A, B, C, DRB1 and DQB1; 500 to 550 for DQA1; some 590 for DPA1; and around 470 for DPB1. Alongside the repertoire data, information on donor age, sex, ethnicity and CMV serostatus was compiled. The T cell repertoires of 670 or so subjects were profiled by immunosequencing and related to cytomegalovirus serostatus. All discovery cohort repertoires had been generated on a single sequencing platform. On average, approximately 250,000 unique TCR beta nucleotide sequences were sequenced per donor among some 430 genotyped donors of the cohort, with around 19% of those sequences being non-productive. An early release that covered some 640 HLA-typed donors contained approximately 320 gigabases of sequencing data and tens of millions of unique TCR sequences. In an earlier analysis of 500 to 650 of the donors, high-throughput TCR beta sequencing was used to judge whether each TCR beta V gene segment behaved as functional or pseudogenic. To predict cytomegalovirus infection status, the study brought together high-throughput TCR immunosequencing, statistical association of individual TCRs with disease status, and machine learning. Four to six DR-DQ haplotypes were handled as single units for association and clustering because linkage in the cohort was strong.

V lost 6 bases and J lost 2 bases; the stretch between them is 14 bases long. The cysteine opens and the phenylalanine closes a CDR3 of 15 amino acids. Of the read, only the CDR3 DNA is kept; its 45 bases are in frame from base 1. From a lookup of the germline V gene (reference sequence), CDR1 and CDR2 are MNHEY and SMNVEV. Here is what the overall study found, with its caveats: A later analysis associated approximately 17,000 TCR beta sequences with specific HLA alleles at a false discovery rate of 0.05. According to a later genetic analysis, donors in an Asian-associated ancestry cluster had fewer N-insertions in productive TCRs than the roughly 660-donor mean. Three of the identified cytomegalovirus-associated TCR beta chains were confirmed in vitro to be specific for cytomegalovirus antigens. A further reported finding was that TCR beta sequences accurately predicted the HLA-A and HLA-B alleles for most subjects in the first cohort. A later analysis found that HLA-associated TCR beta chains were more clonally expanded and had lower generation probabilities than equally common non-associated chains. Immune exposure information for the cohort was limited to CMV serostatus. In a later analysis, TCR association rates were found to vary across HLA loci, with the most associated TCRs seen for DRB1 alleles and the fewest for HLA-C alleles. It was suggested by the authors that the approach could potentially be generalized to other disease states and immunological phenotypes. Because HLA typing was missing for some donors at each locus, association tests included only the typed subset. Across donors, most TCR sequences were observed very rarely, whereas some public TCRs were present in many individuals. The earlier analysis of 587 of the donors excluded roughly 17 rarely observed V segments, including chromosome 9 orphons, because counts were too low. In both the original and validation cohorts, the classifier was reported to diagnose cytomegalovirus status with high specificity and sensitivity. The presence/absence analyses assumed that sequencing depth was roughly uniform across donors, and that assumption may not be true. A group of highly shared sequence variants was considered likely to be a technical artifact of the sequencing pipeline. An association between a missense DCLRE1C variant and V-gene and J-gene trimming of TCR beta chains was found in a later genetic analysis and replicated in an independent cohort. The cohort was sequenced for TCR beta chains only, and without alpha or paired-chain data the features that could be detected were limited. Some IMGT-functional V segments, including TRBV6-2 and TRBV6-3, could not be distinguished by the 87-base-pair reads and were therefore excluded. A later analysis reported that several top co-occurrence clusters appeared linked to parvovirus B19, influenza, CMV and Epstein-Barr virus. Correlated functional status among segregating V segments might reflect linkage disequilibrium, but an unknown experimental factor could not be ruled out. In a later analysis, most CMV-associated TCR beta chains were found to appear HLA-restricted, with HLA associations seemingly driven largely by CMV exposure. The study listed approximately 150 TCR beta chains as associated with cytomegalovirus. In an earlier analysis of under 600 of the donors, most TCR beta V segments were observed in productive rearrangements about 87% or about 30% of the time, broadly matching IMGT annotations. Strong co-occurrence of HLA alleles, especially DR and DQ, made assigning TCR associations to individual alleles difficult.

Libraries came from the immunoSEQ multiplex PCR assay. For the multiplex PCR, a mixture combining 60 forward primers for TCR Vbeta segments and 13 reverse primers for TCR Jbeta segments was used. A multiplex PCR assay on genomic DNA amplified the CDR3 region of rearranged TCR beta genes. The amplified TCR beta libraries were sequenced on the Illumina HiSeq System as 87-base-pair reads. Under the source paper's analysis protocol: A later analysis tallied some 79 million unique TCR beta chains across the 550 to 850 repertoires, and about 12 million of those chains were shared by two or more donors. Raw reads were error-corrected and collapsed into unique sequences with a nearest-neighbor algorithm that merged closely related sequences to remove PCR and sequencing errors. CDR3 sequences were aligned to IMGT reference sequences to assign V, D and J gene segments. Each retained sequence needed at least a six-nucleotide match to both a V gene segment and a J gene segment. A rearrangement was called productive if the CDR3 had no stop codons and remained in frame with V and J, and every other rearrangement was called non-productive. CDR3 was defined by IMGT convention, running from the second conserved V-encoded cysteine to the conserved J-encoded phenylalanine. The earlier analysis of about 610 of the donors excluded sequences that lacked an unambiguous match to a single V gene segment. In an earlier analysis of several hundred of the donors, V segments were called functional above 56.7% productive rearrangements and were called segregating when the between-donor standard deviation exceeded 5%. A statistical classification framework was built for diagnosing cytomegalovirus status from the catalog of TCR beta chain sequences. In a later analysis, V and J genes were assigned by comparing TCR nucleotide sequences against IMGT/GENE-DB human TR gene sequences. In a later analysis, CDR3 sequences and most-parsimonious VDJ recombination scenarios were assigned using the TCRdist pipeline. In a later analysis, each TCR beta chain was defined by its CDR3 amino acid sequence together with its V-gene family, and reads without a unique V-gene family were excluded. In a later analysis, around 650 highly shared, low-generation-probability nucleotide sequences were removed to address suspected cross-contamination and a sequencing artifact. In a later analysis, a clonal expansion index was calculated for each public chain from normalized within-repertoire ranks of inferred template counts. In a later analysis, generation probabilities were computed with a VDJ recombination model fitted to out-of-frame rearrangements, and the resulting probabilities were checked against IGoR. In a later analysis, TCR-TCR, TCR-HLA and TCR-CMV co-occurrence was scored with hypergeometric tests, and a repertoire-size bias correction was applied to TCR pairs. In a later analysis, false discovery rates were estimated by permuting HLA or CMV assignments 20 times. In a later analysis, co-occurring TCRs were grouped with DBSCAN, and TCRdist sequence similarity was added when clustering was performed within HLA-allele-positive subsets. For co-occurrence clustering, repertoires with fewer than 30,000 or more than 120,000 public chains were excluded, along with 4 to 6 repertoires with anomalous nucleotide sharing. What TCRdb holds here is the immuneACCESS table cut down to in-frame rearrangements. Part of the clones is not present; checked against another copy, under half of the missing clones reflect an unresolved V gene, and the others are unexplained. V and J calls and clone size are those listed in that table; D and trimming were worked out from the DNA. This sample has approximately 150,000 clones in its table, and 73% of those were observed once. The top ten clonotypes cover approximately 5.1% of the sample.

A word on this clone: Which antigen it targets is not known. No per-base quality is available; no much larger clone lies one base away.

The cohort comprised 710 or so healthy bone marrow donors. Cohort members were all nominally healthy when sampled, although unrecorded immune exposures were likely present. The donor was CMV seropositive and was included in the group of around 300 seropositive cohort members. A peripheral blood sample was collected from each donor, and TCR beta sequencing was performed on peripheral blood mononuclear cells. The Qiagen DNeasy Blood Extraction Kit was used to extract genomic DNA from the blood cell samples. Sequenced input: PBMCs. The chain is assembled from TRBV27 and TRBJ1-5; perhaps TRBD1 is the D gene, with 6 bases matching. The origin of this receptor is a woman between 18 and 29 years old in good health and CMV-seropositive. The CDR3 here reads CASRGGAWGNQPQHF. The DNA reads as follows: TGTGCCAGCAGGGGGGGGGCCTGGGGCAATCAGCCCCAGCATTTT.